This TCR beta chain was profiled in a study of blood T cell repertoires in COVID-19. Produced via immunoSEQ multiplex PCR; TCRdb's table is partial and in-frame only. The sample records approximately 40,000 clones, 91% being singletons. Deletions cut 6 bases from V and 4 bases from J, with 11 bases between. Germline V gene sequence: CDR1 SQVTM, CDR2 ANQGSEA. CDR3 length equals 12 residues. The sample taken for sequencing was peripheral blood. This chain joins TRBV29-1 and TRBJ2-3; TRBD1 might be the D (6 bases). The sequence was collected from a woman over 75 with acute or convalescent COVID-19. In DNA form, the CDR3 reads TGCAGCGTGGATAAGGGGGCAGATACGCAGTATTTT. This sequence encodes CSVDKGADTQYF.